The next 29 T cell receptor beta chains were all read from a single sample in a study of T cells in Graves' hyperthyroidism and ophthalmopathy. The TCR beta CDR3 regions underwent amplification using RNA transcripts as the source. In the first-round RT-PCR of the TCR CDR3, the HTBI primer set was used. Using its own MiXCR run on the multiplex PCR reads, TCRdb lists one record per CDR3 protein. Of some 92,000 distinct CDR3 sequences detected, about 40% appear once; the ten largest clones hold 10%. Sequencing used peripheral blood or thyroid tissue (not recorded which). Receptors were obtained from a woman aged 25 to 39 with Graves' hyperthyroidism.

This clonotype has ten or more counts. This chain connects TRBV30 to TRBJ2-7; TRBD1 agrees at 7 bases. Germline loops: CDR1 GTSNPN, CDR2 SVGIG (reference sequence). After removal of 5 bases from V and 2 bases from J, the junction contained 3 bases not matched to a gene. This CDR3 has 12 residues. Written as DNA, the CDR3 is TGTGCCTGGGAGGGACAGCCCTACGAGCAGTACTTC. This codes for CAWEGQPYEQYF.

The chain is built from TRBV12-3 or TRBV12-4 and TRBJ2-5; possibly TRBD2 for D (6 bases). The CDR3 runs 11 residues. V was pared by 6 bases and J by 7 bases, with 9 bases between. The CDR3: CASSIGGTQYF. The CDR3 DNA reads as TGTGCCAGCAGCATCGGGGGGACCCAGTACTTC.

This clonotype was picked up many times. V usage is TRBV7-9 and J usage is TRBJ2-7; 8 positions agree with TRBD1. V trimming: 5 bases; J trimming: 5 bases; junction bases outside the gene matches: 14. This CDR3 spans 16 amino acids. Germline CDR1 is SEHNR and CDR2 is FQNEAQ (reference sequence). The CDR3 loop is CASSPIQARGLDEQYF. CDR3 coding DNA: TGTGCCAGCAGCCCCATCCAAGCCAGGGGGCTCGACGAGCAGTACTTC. Filled out from reference TRBV7-9 and TRBJ2-7, the complete variable domain reads DTGVSQNPRHKITKRGQNVTFRCDPISEHNRLYWYRQTLGQGPEFLTYFQNEAQLEKSRLLSDRFSAERPKGSFSTLEIQRTEQGDSAMYLCASSPIQARGLDEQYFGPGTRLTVT.

This clonotype occurred a few times. The V gene is TRBV6-1, the J gene TRBJ2-7; D is uncertain. V was cut by 8 bases and J by 0 bases, with 11 bases left in between. CDR1 is MNHNS and CDR2 is SASEGT in the germline V gene. The CDR3 is made up of 13 amino acids. CDR3 residues: CASSRTGSYEQYF. The CDR3 nucleotides are TGTGCCAGCTCACGGACGGGCTCCTACGAGCAGTACTTC.

The V gene is TRBV7-9, the J gene TRBJ2-7, with D possibly TRBD1 on 5 matching bases. V lost 6 bases and J lost 0, with 9 bases in between. The V gene's germline CDR1 is SEHNR and CDR2 FQNEAQ (reference sequence). The CDR3 runs 13 residues. CDR3 nucleotide sequence: TGTGCCAGCAGGGGGCGGAACTCCTACGAGCAGTACTTC. Amino acid sequence: CASRGRNSYEQYF. Full variable domain (outside the CDR3, taken from reference TRBV7-9 and TRBJ2-7): DTGVSQNPRHKITKRGQNVTFRCDPISEHNRLYWYRQTLGQGPEFLTYFQNEAQLEKSRLLSDRFSAERPKGSFSTLEIQRTEQGDSAMYLCASRGRNSYEQYFGPGTRLTVT.

Comment on this clonotype: The DNA is left out, because the CDR3 cannot be placed on it with certainty; the CDR3 is given as TCRdb lists it. The chain carries TRBV9 and TRBJ2-2; the D call in the table, TRBD1, was not verified against the DNA. Germline V lookup: CDR1 SGDLS, CDR2 YYNGEE. The CDR3 spans 24 residues, counting both ends. The CDR3 sequence: CAAALYFCASSLPPGQTNTGELFF.

Of note for this clonotype: Possible read error: a much larger clone is one base away. The chain employs TRBV7-9 and TRBJ2-5; D unclear. CDR3 size: 13 residues. Per the germline V gene, CDR1 is SEHNR and CDR2 is FQNEAQ (reference sequence). CDR3 amino acids: CASTEGYAETRCF. DNA for the CDR3: TGTGCCAGCACTGAAGGCTACGCGGAGACCCGGTGCTTC.

This clonotype has at least ten counts. The chain employs TRBV7-3 and TRBJ1-1; D not certain. The CDR3 consists of 15 residues. V shed 5 bases and J shed 5 bases, with 18 bases lying between them. Germline-derived CDR1 and CDR2 are SGHTA and FQGTGA. The CDR3 sequence is CASSPTPTRQTEAFF. The CDR3 DNA sequence: TGTGCCAGCAGCCCTACCCCGACAAGGCAGACTGAAGCTTTCTTT.

The V gene is TRBV5-1, the J gene TRBJ2-5; 9 bases agree with TRBD1. Germline V gene data show CDR1 as SGHRS and CDR2 as YFSETQ. The CDR3 is made up of 16 amino acids. V was pared by 4 bases and J by 4 bases, with 11 bases of the junction left unmatched. The CDR3 DNA is TGCGCCAGCAGCCAGGGACAGGGAACCGGAAGAGAGACCCAGTACTTC. As protein: CASSQGQGTGRETQYF.

At least ten counts were recorded for this clonotype. The J gene is TRBJ1-5, the V gene TRBV28; a possible D gene is TRBD1 (5 bases). Per germline, CDR1 MDHEN and CDR2 SYDVKM. Trimming left V 6 bases short and J 7 bases short, with 19 bases between. There are 15 residues in the CDR3. In DNA form, the CDR3 reads TGTGCCAGCAGATCGGACGCCTGGGGGGTCCAGCCCCAGCATTTT. Translating it yields CASRSDAWGVQPQHF.

This chain joins TRBV5-4 and TRBJ2-3; TRBD1 matches at 7 bases. The V gene end was trimmed by 4 bases and the J gene end by 5 bases; junction bases not matched to a gene: 16. The germline gives CDR1 SGHNT, CDR2 YYREEE (reference sequence). This CDR3 has 17 residues. The CDR3, as DNA: TGTGCCAGCAGCAGGGACAGACGGAGGCCGAAAGGAGATACGCAGTATTTT. As protein: CASSRDRRRPKGDTQYF.

This chain links TRBV15 with TRBJ1-1; D ambiguous. Germline CDR1 LNHNV, CDR2 YYDKDF (reference sequence). This CDR3 has 13 residues. The V and J ends lost 1 base and 4 bases respectively, with 7 bases between them. The chain's CDR3 is CATSRGVGTEAFF. The CDR3 coding sequence is TGTGCCACCAGCAGAGGGGTTGGCACTGAAGCTTTCTTT.

This clonotype was picked up many times. The CDR3 nucleotides are TGTGCCAGCAGCCAAGGTACAGGACAGGATGACGAGCAGTACTTC. Translated: CASSQGTGQDDEQYF. This chain connects TRBV3-1 to TRBJ2-7; 7 positions agree with TRBD1. The trim removed 1 base at V and 5 bases at J, leaving 8 bases unmatched. Germline loops: CDR1 LGHDT, CDR2 YNNKEL (reference sequence). This CDR3 has 15 residues.

This clonotype was seen repeatedly, ten times or more. The V call is TRBV15, the J call TRBJ1-1; weak D call: TRBD1 (6 bases). This CDR3 is 15 amino acids long. The germline V and J ends were trimmed by 5 bases and 2 bases, with 15 bases remaining between them. Germline lookup yields CDR1 LNHNV and CDR2 YYDKDF (reference sequence). CDR3 nucleotide sequence: TGTGCCACCAGCGGGGGGCTGCCCTTCAACACTGAAGCTTTCTTT. Its protein product is CATSGGLPFNTEAFF.

As concerns this clonotype: No conserved phenylalanine or tryptophan ends this CDR3, so it is likely a read error. The chain joins TRBV10-3 to TRBJ1-2; D gene ambiguous. Germline V gives CDR1 ENHRY, CDR2 SYGVKD. The V end was cut by 3 bases, the J end by 4 bases, with 18 bases between. The CDR3 totals 16 residues. The CDR3 spells CAISDPGDSGRYGYTL. Here the CDR3 DNA reads TGTGCCATCAGTGACCCTGGCGATTCAGGCCGCTATGGCTACACCCTC.

The J gene is TRBJ2-5, the V gene TRBV10-3; tentatively, D is TRBD2 (6 bases). The CDR3 has 16 residues. The germline CDR1 and CDR2 sequences are ENHRY and SYGVKD. Trimming took off 5 bases at V and 1 base at J, with 17 bases between the two ends. CDR3 bases: TGTGCCATCAGTCGTGCCGGGACTGGCTTCCAAGAGACCCAGTACTTC. Encoded protein: CAISRAGTGFQETQYF.

This clonotype was counted at least ten times. The chain carries TRBV12-3 or TRBV12-4 and TRBJ1-4; 10 bases match TRBD1. This CDR3 is 15 amino acids long. V gave up 6 bases and J gave up 8 bases; unmatched junction bases: 9. The CDR3 sequence is CASRPRQGAVEKLFF. The DNA of the CDR3 is TGTGCCAGCAGGCCAAGACAGGGGGCCGTGGAAAAACTGTTTTTT.

This clonotype was recorded at least ten times. The chain combines TRBV5-6 with TRBJ1-5, with D possibly TRBD1 on 5 matching bases. This CDR3 comprises 16 residues. Germline V gene sequence: CDR1 SGHDT, CDR2 YYEEEE. Deletions cut 5 bases from V and 2 bases from J, with 17 bases between. The CDR3 here is CASSETGEWGNQPQHF. The CDR3 coding sequence is TGTGCCAGCAGTGAAACGGGGGAGTGGGGCAATCAGCCCCAGCATTTT.

This clonotype was found many times. The chain links TRBV5-5 to TRBJ1-1; D uncertain. From germline, CDR1 is SGHKS and CDR2 YYEKEE (reference sequence). The germline V and J ends were trimmed by 4 bases and 1 base, with 14 bases remaining between them. The CDR3 covers 15 residues. CDR3 loop: CASSKATYANTEAFF. The CDR3 DNA is TGTGCCAGCAGCAAGGCGACTTACGCGAACACTGAAGCTTTCTTT.

On this clonotype: Its ends do not fully match the called genes, so a read error is possible. The V and J genes are TRBV5-1 and TRBJ2-3; TRBD2 matches 7 bases. In germline, CDR1 is SGHRS, CDR2 YFSETQ. The CDR3 is 15 residues long. This CDR3 is CASSLGETSRDTQYF. In DNA form, the CDR3 reads TGCGCCAGCAGCTTGGGGGAGACTAGCAGAGATACGCAGTATTTT.

The V and J genes are TRBV11-2 and TRBJ2-7; D possibly corresponds to TRBD2 (6 bases). CDR3 length equals 12 residues. V lost 9 bases, J lost 0 bases, and 9 bases lay in between. Germline CDR1 SGHAT, CDR2 FQNNGV. The CDR3 protein is CASTGSSYEQYF. CDR3 sequence (DNA): TGTGCCAGTACCGGGAGCTCCTACGAGCAGTACTTC. The full variable domain, in which reference TRBV11-2 and TRBJ2-7 provide the parts outside the CDR3, is EAGVAQSPRYKIIEKRQSVAFWCNPISGHATLYWYQQILGQGPKLLIQFQNNGVVDDSQLPKDRFSAERLKGVDSTLKIQPAKLEDSAVYLCASTGSSYEQYFGPGTRLTVT.

The gene calls are TRBV28 and TRBJ1-5; the match to TRBD1 covers 7 bases. Unmatched junction bases numbered 6, after V lost 5 bases and J lost 5 bases. The CDR3 consists of 14 residues. From germline, CDR1 is MDHEN and CDR2 SYDVKM. In DNA form, the CDR3 reads TGTGCCAGCAGTCCCGGCGGGACAGATCAGCCCCAGCATTTT. Encoded protein: CASSPGGTDQPQHF. Full variable domain (missing parts from reference TRBV28 and TRBJ1-5): DVKVTQSSRYLVKRTGEKVFLECVQDMDHENMFWYRQDPGLGLRLIYFSYDVKMKEKGDIPEGYSVSREKKERFSLILESASTNQTSMYLCASSPGGTDQPQHFGDGTRLSIL.

This chain uses TRBV9 with TRBJ2-7; 11 bases fit TRBD1. The trim removed 3 bases at V and 6 bases at J, leaving 5 bases unmatched. The CDR3 spans 14 residues. In germline, CDR1 is SGDLS, CDR2 YYNGEE. CDR3 sequence (DNA): TGTGCCAGCAGCGACGGGACAGGGGGTGGCGAGCAGTACTTC. Translation: CASSDGTGGGEQYF. The full variable domain, rest sourced from reference TRBV9 and TRBJ2-7, is DSGVTQTPKHLITATGQRVTLRCSPRSGDLSVYWYQQSLDQGLQFLIQYYNGEERAKGNILERFSAQQFPDLHSELNLSSLELGDSALYFCASSDGTGGGEQYFGPGTRLTVT.

J is TRBJ1-5 and V is TRBV10-2; 7 nucleotides match TRBD1. Trimming removed 5 bases from V and 1 base from J; junction bases left unmatched: 5. This CDR3 region has 15 residues. The germline CDR1 and CDR2 sequences are WSHSY and SAAADI. CDR3 nucleotides: TGCGCCAGCAGTTACGGGACAGCAAGCAATCAGCCCCAGCATTTT. Encoded protein: CASSYGTASNQPQHF.

This clonotype has a count of ten or more. The rearrangement joins TRBV28 to TRBJ2-5; D may match TRBD1 or TRBD2 (6 bases each). Trimming took off 6 bases at V and 5 bases at J, with 16 bases between the two ends. From germline, CDR1 is MDHEN and CDR2 SYDVKM. CDR3 length equals 14 residues. CDR3 bases: TGTGCCAGCAGGTTACAGGGAGGAATTGAGACCCAGTACTTC. Encoded protein: CASRLQGGIETQYF.

Comment on this clonotype: The CDR3 carries no conserved terminal phenylalanine or tryptophan, so it likely arises from a read error. This chain uses TRBV12-3 or TRBV12-4 with TRBJ1-1, with a tentative D call TRBD1 (6 bases). The germline V and J ends were trimmed by 6 bases and 11 bases, with 19 bases remaining between them. The CDR3 has 13 residues. Here the CDR3 reads CASRPRGGRHAFL. The DNA for the CDR3 is TGTGCCAGCAGACCTAGGGGGGGGCGGCACGCTTTCCTT.

This clonotype has a count of ten or more. A much larger clone differs from this one at a single base, so this may be a read error. The chain carries TRBV10-2 and TRBJ1-1; D gene ambiguous. The CDR3 runs to 12 residues. Germline V lookup: CDR1 WSHSY, CDR2 SAAADI. DNA of the CDR3: TGCGCCAGCATCACGGGCGGTCGAGAAGCTTCCTTT. This gives the protein CASITGGREASF.

This clonotype appeared many times. The rearrangement links TRBV30 to TRBJ1-5; the D is unclear. Deletions cut 2 bases from V and 11 bases from J, with 19 bases between. This CDR3 has 14 amino acids. Germline V gives CDR1 GTSNPN, CDR2 SVGIG (reference sequence). This CDR3 reads CAWSSTGTESAQHF. The CDR3 nucleotides read TGTGCCTGGAGTTCGACTGGAACGGAGTCCGCCCAGCATTTT.

The chain employs TRBV2 and TRBJ2-7; 7 positions agree with TRBD1. Germline CDR1 and CDR2: SNHLY and FYNNEI. The CDR3 has 15 residues. With 4 bases clipped from V and 3 bases from J, the junction kept 9 bases outside the gene matches. The CDR3 sequence: CASSATFDRVYEQYF. The CDR3 region has the DNA TGTGCCAGCAGTGCTACCTTCGACAGGGTCTACGAGCAGTACTTC.